This T cell receptor beta chain was profiled in a study of blood T cell repertoires in COVID-19. Across the study: Collection of acute and convalescent COVID-19 samples took place in the United States, Italy and Spain. Sample material is recorded as cDNA or gDNA derived from T cells, B-cell-depleted T cells, or PBMCs.

As originally analysed: How many nucleated cells were present was estimated from reference gene primer amplification. Here immunoSEQ multiplex PCR was the method, and the copy in TCRdb shows in-frame clones only, minus some. V, J and clone size are taken as reported in that table, and D and trimming were inferred from the DNA itself. The sample holds about 500,000 clones, around 90% seen once. Seattle patients were enrolled during active infection and followed longitudinally. The TCR sequence derives from a woman between 45 and 65 years old with COVID-19, enrolled during active disease. Sequenced sample: peripheral blood.

CDR3 in DNA: TGTGCCAGCAGTTCCCCTCCCGGGGTGCCCTACAATGAGCAGTTCTTC. Its translation: CASSSPPGVPYNEQFF. The V and J genes are TRBV6-5 and TRBJ2-1; TRBD2 is a possible D gene (5 bases). The CDR3 loop spans 16 amino acids. V gave up 4 bases and J gave up 2 bases, with 15 bases separating them. Germline V CDR1 and CDR2: MNHEY, SVGAGI.